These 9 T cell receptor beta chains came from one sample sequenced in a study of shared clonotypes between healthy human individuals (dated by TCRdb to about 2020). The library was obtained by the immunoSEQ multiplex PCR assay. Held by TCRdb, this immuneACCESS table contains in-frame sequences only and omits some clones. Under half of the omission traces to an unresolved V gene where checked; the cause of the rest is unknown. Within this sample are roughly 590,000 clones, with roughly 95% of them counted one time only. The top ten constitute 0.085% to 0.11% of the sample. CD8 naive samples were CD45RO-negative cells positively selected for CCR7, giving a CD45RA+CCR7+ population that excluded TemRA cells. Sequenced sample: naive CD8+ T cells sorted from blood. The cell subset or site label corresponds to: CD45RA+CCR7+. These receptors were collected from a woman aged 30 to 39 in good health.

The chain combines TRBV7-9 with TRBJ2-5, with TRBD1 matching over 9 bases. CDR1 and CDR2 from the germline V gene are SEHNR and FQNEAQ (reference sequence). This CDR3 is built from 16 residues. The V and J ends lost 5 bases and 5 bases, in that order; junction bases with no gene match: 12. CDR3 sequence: CASSLWTGDARETQYF. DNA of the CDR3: TGTGCCAGCAGCCTCTGGACAGGGGATGCGCGGGAGACCCAGTACTTC.

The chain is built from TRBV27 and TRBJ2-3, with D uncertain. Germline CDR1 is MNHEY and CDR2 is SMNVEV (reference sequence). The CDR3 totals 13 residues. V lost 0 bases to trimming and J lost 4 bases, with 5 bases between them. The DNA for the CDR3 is TGTGCCAGCAGTTTATCGACTCCAGATACGCAGTATTTT. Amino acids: CASSLSTPDTQYF.

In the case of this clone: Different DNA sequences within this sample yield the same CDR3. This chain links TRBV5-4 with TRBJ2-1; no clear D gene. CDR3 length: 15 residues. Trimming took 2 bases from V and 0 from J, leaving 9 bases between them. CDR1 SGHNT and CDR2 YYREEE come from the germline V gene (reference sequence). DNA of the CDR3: TGTGCCAGCAGCTTTCCTGGGTCCTCCTACAATGAGCAGTTCTTC. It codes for CASSFPGSSYNEQFF.

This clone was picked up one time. The CDR3 DNA follows: TGTGCCAGCAGTGACGACACCGGGGAGCTGTTTTTT. As protein: CASSDDTGELFF. The chain employs TRBV25-1 and TRBJ2-2; no reliable D call. Germline loops: CDR1 MGHDK, CDR2 SYGVNS. Between the trimmed V and J ends, which lost 3 bases and 3 bases, there was a span of 2 bases. The CDR3 has 12 residues.

The CDR3 reads CASSIEPPANYGYTF. The CDR3 coding sequence is TGTGCCAGTAGTATTGAGCCCCCCGCTAACTATGGCTACACCTTC. The genes are TRBV19 and TRBJ1-2; D ambiguous. This CDR3 spans 15 amino acids. With 3 bases removed from V and 0 bases from J, the gap between germline ends came to 11 bases. Germline V gene lookup returns CDR1 LNHDA and CDR2 SQIVND (reference sequence).

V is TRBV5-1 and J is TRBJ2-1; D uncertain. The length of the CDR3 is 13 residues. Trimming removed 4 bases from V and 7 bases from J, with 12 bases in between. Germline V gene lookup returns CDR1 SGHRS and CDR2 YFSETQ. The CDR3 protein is CASSVDPGNEQFF. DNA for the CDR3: TGCGCCAGCAGCGTGGACCCAGGAAATGAGCAGTTCTTC.

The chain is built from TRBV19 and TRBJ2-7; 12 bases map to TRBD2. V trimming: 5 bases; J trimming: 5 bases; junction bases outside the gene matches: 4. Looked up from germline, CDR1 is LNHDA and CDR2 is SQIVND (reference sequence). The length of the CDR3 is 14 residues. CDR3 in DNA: TGTGCCAGTAGTTCACTAGCGGGAGGTGACGAGCAGTACTTC. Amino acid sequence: CASSSLAGGDEQYF.

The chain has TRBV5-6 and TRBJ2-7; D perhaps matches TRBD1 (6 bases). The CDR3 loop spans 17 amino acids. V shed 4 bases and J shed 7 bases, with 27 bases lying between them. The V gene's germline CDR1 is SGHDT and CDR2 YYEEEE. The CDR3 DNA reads TGTGCCAGCAGCGTTCTTGGGCAGGGGTATGGGTTTGGAGAGCAGTACTTC. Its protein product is CASSVLGQGYGFGEQYF. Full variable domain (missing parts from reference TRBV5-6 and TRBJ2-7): DAGVTQSPTHLIKTRGQQVTLRCSPKSGHDTVSWYQQALGQGPQFIFQYYEEEERQRGNFPDRFSGHQFPNYSSELNVNALLLGDSALYLCASSVLGQGYGFGEQYFGPGTRLTVT.

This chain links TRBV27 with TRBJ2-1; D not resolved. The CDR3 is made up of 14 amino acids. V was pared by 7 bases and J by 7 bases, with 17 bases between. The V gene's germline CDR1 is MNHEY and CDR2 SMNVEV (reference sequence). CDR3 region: CASNERGLENEQFF. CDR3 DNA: TGTGCCAGCAATGAAAGAGGTTTGGAAAATGAGCAGTTCTTC.